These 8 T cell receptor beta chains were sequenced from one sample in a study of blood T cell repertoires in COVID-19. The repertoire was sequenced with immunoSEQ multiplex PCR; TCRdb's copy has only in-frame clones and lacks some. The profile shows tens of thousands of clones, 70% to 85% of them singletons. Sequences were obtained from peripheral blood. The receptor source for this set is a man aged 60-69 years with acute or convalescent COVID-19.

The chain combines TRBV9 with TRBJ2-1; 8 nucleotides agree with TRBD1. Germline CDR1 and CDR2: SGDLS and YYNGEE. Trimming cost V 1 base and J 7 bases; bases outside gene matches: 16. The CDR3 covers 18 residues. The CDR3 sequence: CASSVTPQTGASPNEQFF. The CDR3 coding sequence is TGTGCCAGCAGCGTAACCCCTCAGACAGGGGCTTCTCCAAATGAGCAGTTCTTC.

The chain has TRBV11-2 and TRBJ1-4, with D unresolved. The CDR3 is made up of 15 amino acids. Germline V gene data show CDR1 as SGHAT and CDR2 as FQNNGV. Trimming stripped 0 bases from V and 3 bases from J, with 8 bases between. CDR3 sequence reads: CASSLEWSANEKLFF. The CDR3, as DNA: TGTGCCAGCAGCTTAGAATGGTCGGCTAATGAAAAACTGTTTTTT.

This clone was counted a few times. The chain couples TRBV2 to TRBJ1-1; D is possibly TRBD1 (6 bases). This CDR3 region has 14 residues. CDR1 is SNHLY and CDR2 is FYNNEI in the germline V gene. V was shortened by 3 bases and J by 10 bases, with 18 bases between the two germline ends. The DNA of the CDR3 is TGTGCCAGCAGTGAGCGGGCAGGGGTCGTCGTAGCTTTCTTT. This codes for CASSERAGVVVAFF.

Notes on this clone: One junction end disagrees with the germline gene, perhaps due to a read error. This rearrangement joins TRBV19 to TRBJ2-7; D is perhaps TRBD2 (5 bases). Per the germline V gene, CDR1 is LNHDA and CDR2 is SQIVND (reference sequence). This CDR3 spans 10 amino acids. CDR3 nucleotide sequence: TGTACCAGTAGGACTTACGAGCAGTACTTC. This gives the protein CTSRTYEQYF. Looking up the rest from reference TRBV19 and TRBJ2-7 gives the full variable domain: DGGITQSPKYLFRKEGQNVTLSCEQNLNHDAMYWYRQDPGQGLRLIYYSQIVNDFQKGDIAEGYSVSREKKESFPLTVTSAQKNPTAFYLCTSRTYEQYFGPGTRLTVT.

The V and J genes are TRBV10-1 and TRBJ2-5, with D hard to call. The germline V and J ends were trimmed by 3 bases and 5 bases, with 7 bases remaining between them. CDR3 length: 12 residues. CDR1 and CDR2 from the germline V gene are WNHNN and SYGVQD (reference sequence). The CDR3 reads CASSDFMETQYF. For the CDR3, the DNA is TGCGCCAGCAGTGATTTTATGGAGACCCAGTACTTC.

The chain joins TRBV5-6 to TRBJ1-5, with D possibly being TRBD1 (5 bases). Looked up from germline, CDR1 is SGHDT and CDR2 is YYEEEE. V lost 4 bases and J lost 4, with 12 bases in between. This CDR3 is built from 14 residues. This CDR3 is CASSRLSGNQPQHF. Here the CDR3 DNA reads TGTGCCAGCAGCCGCCTCTCAGGGAATCAGCCCCAGCATTTT.

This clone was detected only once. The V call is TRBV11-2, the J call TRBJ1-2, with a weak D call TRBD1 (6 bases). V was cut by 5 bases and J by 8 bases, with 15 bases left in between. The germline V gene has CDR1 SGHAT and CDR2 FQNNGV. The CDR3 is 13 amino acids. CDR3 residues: CASSHGTLGGYTF. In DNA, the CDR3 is TGTGCCAGCAGCCACGGGACACTGGGAGGCTACACCTTC.

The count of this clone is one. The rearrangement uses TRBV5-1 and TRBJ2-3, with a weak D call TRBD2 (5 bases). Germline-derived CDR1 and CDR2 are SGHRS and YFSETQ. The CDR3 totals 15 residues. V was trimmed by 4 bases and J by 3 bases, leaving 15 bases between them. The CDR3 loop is CASSLLGRRTDTQYF. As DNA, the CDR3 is TGCGCCAGCAGCCTCCTTGGGCGGAGGACAGATACGCAGTATTTT. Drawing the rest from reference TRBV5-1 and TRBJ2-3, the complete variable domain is KAGVTQTPRYLIKTRGQQVTLSCSPISGHRSVSWYQQTPGQGLQFLFEYFSETQRNKGNFPGRFSGRQFSNSRSEMNVSTLELGDSALYLCASSLLGRRTDTQYFGPGTRLTVL.